The 17 T cell receptor beta chains given below trace back to one sample, sequenced in a study of blood T cells in healthy people across ages. A second roughly 6 to 11 cycle PCR used barcoded and J-beta primers. One entry per CDR3 protein results from TCRdb running MiXCR on the 5' RACE reads. The sample shows 540,000 or so distinct CDR3 sequences, 45% to 55% of them seen only once. What was sequenced was blood. Receptor source: a man of 80 years or more in good health.

This chain joins TRBV4-1 and TRBJ2-2; TRBD2 matches 7 bases. The germline V gene has CDR1 MGHRA and CDR2 YSYEKL. The CDR3 runs to 18 residues. The V gene end was trimmed by 0 bases and the J gene end by 0 bases; junction bases not matched to a gene: 7. Here the CDR3 reads CASSQEWIAGANTGELFF. CDR3 nucleotides: TGCGCCAGCAGCCAAGAGTGGATCGCGGGAGCGAACACCGGGGAGCTGTTTTTT.

This clonotype was detected a few times. The chain employs TRBV12-3 or TRBV12-4 and TRBJ2-4, with D perhaps TRBD2 (6 bases). Trimming removed 7 bases from V and 1 base from J, with 17 bases in between. The CDR3 is made up of 16 amino acids. The CDR3 coding sequence is TGTGCCAGCACCTTTGGGGCGGAGGGGGCCAAAAACATTCAGTACTTC. Its protein product is CASTFGAEGAKNIQYF.

The chain has TRBV5-1 and TRBJ2-3, with TRBD2 identical over 11 bases. Per germline, CDR1 SGHRS and CDR2 YFSETQ. Trimming cost V 7 bases and J 6 bases; bases outside gene matches: 7. This CDR3 has 14 amino acids. For the CDR3, the DNA is TGCGCCAGCGGGTCTAGCGGGAGGCCCGATACGCAGTATTTT. This gives the protein CASGSSGRPDTQYF. Filled out from reference TRBV5-1 and TRBJ2-3, the complete variable domain reads KAGVTQTPRYLIKTRGQQVTLSCSPISGHRSVSWYQQTPGQGLQFLFEYFSETQRNKGNFPGRFSGRQFSNSRSEMNVSTLELGDSALYLCASGSSGRPDTQYFGPGTRLTVL.

The chain carries TRBV12-3 or TRBV12-4 and TRBJ2-1; 13 bases fit TRBD2. V lost 10 bases to trimming and J lost 4 bases; unmatched junction nucleotides: 10. The CDR3 totals 16 residues. The CDR3 sequence is CATGLAGINLYNEQFF. CDR3 in DNA: TGTGCCACGGGACTAGCGGGAATTAACCTATACAATGAGCAGTTCTTC.

This clonotype showed up just a few times. The gene calls are TRBV20-1 and TRBJ2-3; possible D gene TRBD1, 6 bases. This CDR3 is built from 15 residues. The V end was cut by 4 bases, the J end by 6 bases, with 20 bases between. Germline values: CDR1 DFQATT, CDR2 SNEGSKA (reference sequence). The CDR3 DNA reads TGCAGTGCTACACCCAGCGACAGGTTCACGGATACGCAGTATTTT. Encoded protein: CSATPSDRFTDTQYF.

The chain has TRBV12-3 or TRBV12-4 and TRBJ2-3; 11 bases fit TRBD2. This CDR3 is built from 18 residues. Trimming took 3 bases from V and 0 from J; bases not matched to a gene: 8. The CDR3 reads CASSLGSGGVTSTDTQYF. The CDR3 DNA follows: TGTGCCAGCAGTTTGGGTAGCGGGGGGGTTACTAGCACAGATACGCAGTATTTT.

The chain carries TRBV6-2 or TRBV6-3 and TRBJ1-2; TRBD1 is a possible D gene (5 bases). This CDR3 is built from 14 residues. CDR1 is MNHEY and CDR2 is SVGEGT in the germline V gene. Trimming took 6 bases from V and 4 from J, leaving 15 bases between them. CDR3 sequence: CASSYTGEAYGYTF. DNA of the CDR3: TGTGCCAGCAGCTACACGGGGGAAGCCTATGGCTACACCTTC.

In this sample, this clonotype turned up a few times. This rearrangement joins TRBV20-1 to TRBJ2-1, with 7 nucleotides matching TRBD2. This CDR3 is built from 14 residues. V trimming: 3 bases; J trimming: 4 bases; junction bases outside the gene matches: 6. Per the germline V gene, CDR1 is DFQATT and CDR2 is SNEGSKA (reference sequence). The CDR3 nucleotides are TGCAGTGCTAGTTTTGCGGGAGCGTACAATGAGCAGTTCTTC. Translated: CSASFAGAYNEQFF.

The CDR3 loop reads CASIRSPGAYEQYF. The CDR3 region has the DNA TGTGCCAGCATCCGGAGTCCAGGCGCCTACGAGCAGTACTTC. The gene calls are TRBV6-5 and TRBJ2-7; no clear D gene. The germline CDR1 and CDR2 sequences are MNHEY and SVGAGI. Trimming left V 7 bases short and J 2 bases short, with 15 bases between. The CDR3 is 14 amino acids.

The genes are TRBV5-1 and TRBJ2-7, with TRBD1 matching over 7 bases. CDR1 is SGHRS and CDR2 is YFSETQ in the germline V gene. V gave up 1 base and J gave up 3 bases; unmatched junction bases: 7. The CDR3 is 15 amino acids. CDR3 sequence (DNA): TGCGCCAGCAGCTTGACTGGGACAGACATCTACGAGCAGTACGTC. Protein product: CASSLTGTDIYEQYV.

The rearrangement joins TRBV3-1 to TRBJ2-7; D is unclear. The germline V and J ends were trimmed by 3 bases and 7 bases, with 10 bases remaining between them. CDR1 and CDR2 (germline): LGHDT, YNNKEL (reference sequence). This CDR3 has 12 amino acids. The CDR3 is CASSQVSREQYF. In DNA, the CDR3 is TGTGCCAGCAGCCAGGTTTCGAGGGAGCAGTACTTC.

The chain employs TRBV2 and TRBJ1-5, with D uncertain. V was cut by 6 bases and J by 3 bases, with 6 bases left in between. Germline loops: CDR1 SNHLY, CDR2 FYNNEI. The CDR3 sequence is 12 residues long. This chain's CDR3 is CASRQDNQPQHF. CDR3 nucleotide sequence: TGTGCCAGCAGGCAGGACAATCAGCCCCAGCATTTT. Using reference TRBV2 and TRBJ1-5 for the parts outside the CDR3, the full variable domain is EPEVTQTPSHQVTQMGQEVILRCVPISNHLYFYWYRQILGQKVEFLVSFYNNEISEKSEIFDDQFSVERPDGSNFTLKIRSTKLEDSAMYFCASRQDNQPQHFGDGTRLSIL.

This chain joins TRBV20-1 and TRBJ2-1, with 7 bases that match TRBD2. Germline assignment: CDR1 DFQATT and CDR2 SNEGSKA (reference sequence). The CDR3 spans 16 residues. The junction had 7 bases not matched to a gene; V was cut back by 2 bases and J by 0 bases. CDR3 DNA sequence: TGCAGTGCTAGAAGTAGCGGGCGAAGCTCCTACAATGAGCAGTTCTTC. Translation: CSARSSGRSSYNEQFF.

The rearrangement uses TRBV7-9 and TRBJ2-7; D unresolved. The V and J ends lost 5 bases and 2 bases respectively, with 25 bases between them. Germline V gene data show CDR1 as SEHNR and CDR2 as FQNEAQ (reference sequence). The CDR3 extends over 18 amino acids. The chain's CDR3 is CASSPPFRVSIRPYEQYF. CDR3 nucleotide sequence: TGTGCCAGCAGCCCCCCCTTCCGGGTGTCTATCAGACCCTACGAGCAGTACTTC.

In this sample, this clonotype turned up a few times. Germline and junction disagree at one end, which may indicate a read error. The chain employs TRBV20-1 and TRBJ2-3; no clear D. Germline assignment: CDR1 DFQATT and CDR2 SNEGSKA (reference sequence). CDR3 length: 11 amino acids. The CDR3 loop is CSARERDTQYF. CDR3 nucleotides: TGCAGTGCAAGAGAGAGAGATACGCAGTATTTT.

This clonotype was detected many times. The CDR3 DNA is TGTGCCAGCAGCTTAGAGGCCAGGAACGTTCATCAGCCCCAGCATTTT. Translating gives CASSLEARNVHQPQHF. This chain links TRBV7-2 with TRBJ1-5; D ambiguous. Trimming stripped 1 base from V and 5 bases from J, with 15 bases between. In germline, CDR1 is SGHTA, CDR2 FQGNSA. The CDR3 is 16 amino acids.

The V and J genes are TRBV29-1 and TRBJ1-2; 8 positions agree with TRBD1. Germline V gene sequence: CDR1 SQVTM, CDR2 ANQGSEA. The CDR3 spans 12 residues. V shed 7 bases, J shed 7 bases, and the junction held 8 bases outside the gene matches. CDR3 in DNA: TGCAGCGGTGGACAGGGAGATTGTGGCTACACCTTC. It is translated as CSGGQGDCGYTF.